This is a list of T cell receptor beta chains from one sample in a study of patients and donors after allogeneic stem cell transplantation. A single record per CDR3 protein comes from TCRdb applying MiXCR to the RT-PCR reads. In the table there are about 31,000 distinct CDR3 sequences, approximately 6.2% of which are singletons. Sequences were obtained from blood, either unsorted or a sorted T cell fraction (not recorded which). The receptors were gathered from a human donor who was either an allogeneic HSCT recipient or a stem cell or donor lymphocyte infusion donor (not recorded which). It is not recorded whose cells these are; they may come from a transplant donor. The CDR3 runs from the conserved cysteine through the conserved F or W. The D gene is left open where the match is weak. The size field is filled for only some rows; it gives once, few, many or a size class.

abundance: many
j_gene: TRBJ1-5
d_gene: -
v_gene: TRBV2
CDR3nt: TGTGCCAGCAGTGTTTTAGGGTATAGCAATCAGCCCCAGCATTTT
CDR3aa: CASSVLGYSNQPQHF

abundance: many
j_gene: TRBJ1-1
d_gene: -
v_gene: TRBV6-5
CDR3nt: TGTGCCAGCCAGATGGCCGTCGGGATAGACACTGAAGCTTTCTTT
CDR3aa: CASQMAVGIDTEAFF

abundance: many
j_gene: TRBJ1-1
d_gene: -
v_gene: TRBV6-5
CDR3nt: TGTGCCAGCAGTTACGGCTTTAACATGAACACTGAAGCTTTCTTT
CDR3aa: CASSYGFNMNTEAFF

abundance: many
j_gene: TRBJ1-4
d_gene: -
v_gene: TRBV4-1
CDR3nt: TGCGCCAGCAGCCAAGTGTTCGCAACTAATGAAAAACTGTTTTTT
CDR3aa: CASSQVFATNEKLFF

abundance: many
j_gene: TRBJ1-5
d_gene: -
v_gene: TRBV6-5
CDR3nt: TGTGCCAGCCGGCGGACAAAATGGTGGAGCAATCAGCCCCAGCATTTT
CDR3aa: CASRRTKWWSNQPQHF

abundance: once
j_gene: TRBJ2-7
d_gene: TRBD2
v_gene: TRBV18
CDR3nt: TGTGCCAGCTCACCACTAGCGGGGGACGCCTACGAGCAGTACTTC
CDR3aa: CASSPLAGDAYEQYF

abundance: many
j_gene: TRBJ1-1
d_gene: -
v_gene: TRBV12-3/TRBV12-4
CDR3nt: TGTGCCAGCAGTTTTGCGAGCGCTGAAGCTTTCTTT
CDR3aa: CASSFASAEAFF

abundance: many
j_gene: TRBJ2-1
d_gene: TRBD2
v_gene: TRBV20-1
CDR3nt: TGCAGTGCTAGAGCCCCGGGACTAGCGCTCTACAATGAGCAGTTCTTC
CDR3aa: CSARAPGLALYNEQFF

abundance: few
j_gene: TRBJ2-5
d_gene: -
v_gene: TRBV12-3/TRBV12-4
CDR3nt: TGTGCCAGCAGTTTAGGGCTGTCGGACCAAGAGACCCAGTACTTC
CDR3aa: CASSLGLSDQETQYF

abundance: many
j_gene: TRBJ2-3
d_gene: TRBD2
v_gene: TRBV11-2
CDR3nt: TGTGCCAGCAGCTTAGGACTAGCGGGAGGGACAGATACGCAGTATTTT
CDR3aa: CASSLGLAGGTDTQYF

abundance: -
j_gene: TRBJ2-3
d_gene: TRBD2
v_gene: TRBV6-5
CDR3nt: TGTGCCAGCAGTCCTACCTACCGTAGCGGGAGGAACACAGATACGCAGTATTTT
CDR3aa: CASSPTYRSGRNTDTQYF

abundance: many
j_gene: TRBJ2-3
d_gene: TRBD2
v_gene: TRBV3-1
CDR3nt: TGTGCCAGCAGCCCGAGACTAGCGGGGAGCACAGATACGCAGTATTTT
CDR3aa: CASSPRLAGSTDTQYF

abundance: many
j_gene: TRBJ1-1
d_gene: -
v_gene: TRBV7-6
CDR3nt: TGTGCCAGCAGCTTCGGACGGGGAGGTGGGAACACTGAAGCTTTCTTT
CDR3aa: CASSFGRGGGNTEAFF

abundance: -
j_gene: TRBJ2-3
d_gene: -
v_gene: TRBV5-1
CDR3nt: TGCGCCAGCAGCTTAGGACAGCGGCCAAAGGGAGATACGCAGTATTTT
CDR3aa: CASSLGQRPKGDTQYF

abundance: -
j_gene: TRBJ2-1
d_gene: TRBD2
v_gene: TRBV4-2
CDR3nt: TGTGCCAGCAGCCGCGGGAGGACTCATAATGAGCAGTTCTTC
CDR3aa: CASSRGRTHNEQFF

abundance: many
j_gene: TRBJ2-5
d_gene: -
v_gene: TRBV2
CDR3nt: TGTGCCAGCAGTCGACTAGGGGAGACCCAGTACTTC
CDR3aa: CASSRLGETQYF

abundance: few
j_gene: TRBJ2-1
d_gene: TRBD2
v_gene: TRBV5-4
CDR3nt: TGTGCCAGCAGCTTGAATCCGACTAGCGGCTACAATGAGCAGTTCTTC
CDR3aa: CASSLNPTSGYNEQFF

abundance: many
j_gene: TRBJ1-2
d_gene: -
v_gene: TRBV7-9
CDR3nt: TGTGCCAGCAGCTTAGCCGAGGCCACATATGGCTACACCTTC
CDR3aa: CASSLAEATYGYTF